The 27 T cell receptor beta chains below come from one sample, sequenced in a study of early T cells in non-severe SARS-CoV-2 infection. TCRdb processed the 5' RACE reads anew with MiXCR; each CDR3 protein has one entry. The profile covers around 26,000 distinct CDR3 sequences, with about 4.8% appearing a single time and about 5.6% taken by the ten largest. The specimen sequenced was whole blood. All receptors derive from an adult who was a healthcare worker with PCR-confirmed SARS-CoV-2 infection or an uninfected control (not recorded which).

Many counts were recorded for this clonotype. V gene TRBV20-1 combines with J gene TRBJ2-5; the D gene is possibly TRBD2 (5 bases). The V gene lost 2 bases and the J gene lost 1 base, with 8 bases spanning the gap. CDR3 length equals 13 residues. In germline, CDR1 is DFQATT, CDR2 SNEGSKA (reference sequence). DNA of the CDR3: TGCAGTGCTAGAACGGACTCCCAAGAGACCCAGTACTTC. It codes for CSARTDSQETQYF.

This clonotype was seen ten or more times. J is TRBJ1-5 and V is TRBV20-1; D call uncertain. This CDR3 region has 13 residues. Germline V gives CDR1 DFQATT, CDR2 SNEGSKA (reference sequence). V lost 8 bases and J 10 bases, leaving 21 bases between the germline ends. Written as DNA, the CDR3 is TGCAGTCCCACAACAGCTCCCAATCGACCCCAGCATTTT. It codes for CSPTTAPNRPQHF.

This clonotype was counted at least ten times. The J gene is TRBJ1-2, the V gene TRBV29-1; no definite D call. Germline assignment: CDR1 SQVTM and CDR2 ANQGSEA. With 4 bases removed from V and 5 bases from J, the gap between germline ends came to 11 bases. This CDR3 spans 12 amino acids. CDR3 sequence (DNA): TGCAGCGTTGTTGACAAGTTGTATGGCTACACCTTC. This gives the protein CSVVDKLYGYTF.

This clonotype was seen at least ten times. This chain connects TRBV20-1 to TRBJ2-1; TRBD2 matches at 10 bases. Germline V gene lookup returns CDR1 DFQATT and CDR2 SNEGSKA (reference sequence). V shed 1 base and J 6 bases; nucleotides not matched to a gene: 12. This CDR3 contains 17 residues. Written as DNA, the CDR3 is TGCAGTGCTAGAGCCCCACTAAGTAGCGGGGGGTTCAATGAGCAGTTCTTC. Translated: CSARAPLSSGGFNEQFF.

In this sample, this clonotype turned up many times. V usage is TRBV28 and J usage is TRBJ2-1; possibly TRBD1 or TRBD2 for D (5 bases each). The CDR3 contains 14 residues. CDR1 and CDR2 from the germline V gene are MDHEN and SYDVKM. Deletions cut 7 bases from V and 7 bases from J, with 17 bases between. This chain's CDR3 is CASNGAGSWNEQFF. The CDR3, as DNA: TGTGCCAGCAACGGGGCAGGGAGTTGGAATGAGCAGTTCTTC. Drawing the rest from reference TRBV28 and TRBJ2-1, the complete variable domain is DVKVTQSSRYLVKRTGEKVFLECVQDMDHENMFWYRQDPGLGLRLIYFSYDVKMKEKGDIPEGYSVSREKKERFSLILESASTNQTSMYLCASNGAGSWNEQFFGPGTRLTVL.

This clonotype was observed many times. The CDR3 nucleotides are TGTGCCACCAGTGGGCTAGCGGGGCCCACAGATACGCAGTATTTT. It translates to CATSGLAGPTDTQYF. This sequence joins TRBV24-1 and TRBJ2-3; 9 nucleotides align to TRBD2. V shed 5 bases and J 2 bases; nucleotides not matched to a gene: 4. CDR1 and CDR2 from the germline V gene are KGHDR and SFDVKD. CDR3 length equals 15 residues.

This clonotype was found many times. The V and J genes are TRBV10-1 and TRBJ2-4; the D is unclear. This CDR3 has 10 amino acids. Germline lookup yields CDR1 WNHNN and CDR2 SYGVQD (reference sequence). The CDR3: CIHIKNIQYF. The CDR3 DNA is TGCATACACATCAAAAACATTCAGTACTTC.

This clonotype came up a few times. This rearrangement joins TRBV2 to TRBJ1-2; 10 nucleotides line up with TRBD1. J was trimmed by 0 bases and V by 3 bases; bases with no gene match: 4. The germline CDR1 and CDR2 sequences are SNHLY and FYNNEI. There are 16 residues in the CDR3. CDR3: CASSDQGQGANYGYTF. CDR3 in DNA: TGTGCCAGCAGTGACCAAGGACAGGGGGCTAACTATGGCTACACCTTC. Full variable domain (missing parts from reference TRBV2 and TRBJ1-2): EPEVTQTPSHQVTQMGQEVILRCVPISNHLYFYWYRQILGQKVEFLVSFYNNEISEKSEIFDDQFSVERPDGSNFTLKIRSTKLEDSAMYFCASSDQGQGANYGYTFGSGTRLTVV.

This clonotype has a count of ten or more. The gene calls are TRBV19 and TRBJ2-5, with TRBD1 as a possible D gene (5 bases). CDR3 length: 13 residues. Between the trimmed V and J ends, which lost 4 bases and 4 bases, there was a span of 10 bases. CDR1 and CDR2 from the germline V gene are LNHDA and SQIVND (reference sequence). CDR3 coding DNA: TGTGCCAGTAGTAGCCAGGGAAGAGAGACCCAGTACTTC. This encodes CASSSQGRETQYF.

This clonotype was picked up many times. The chain uses TRBV9 and TRBJ2-2; D remains unclear. The CDR3 length is 14 residues. Deletions cut 0 bases from V and 0 bases from J, with 3 bases between. The germline gives CDR1 SGDLS, CDR2 YYNGEE. The DNA for the CDR3 is TGTGCCAGCAGCGTAGGTCCGAACACCGGGGAGCTGTTTTTT. Protein: CASSVGPNTGELFF.

This clonotype was detected many times. V is TRBV7-8 and J is TRBJ1-1, with a possible D match to TRBD1 (5 bases). CDR3 length: 14 residues. Germline CDR1 SGHVS, CDR2 FQNEAQ. The V and J ends lost 1 base and 4 bases respectively, with 10 bases between them. The CDR3 region has the DNA TGTGCCAGCAGCTTAGGCCCCGGGGGCACTGAAGCTTTCTTT. The encoded protein is CASSLGPGGTEAFF. The complete variable domain, with remaining parts taken from reference TRBV7-8 and TRBJ1-1, reads GAGVSQSPRYKVAKRGQDVALRCDPISGHVSLFWYQQALGQGPEFLTYFQNEAQLDKSGLPSDRFFAERPEGSVSTLKIQRTQQEDSAVYLCASSLGPGGTEAFFGQGTRLTVV.

This clonotype has at least ten counts. The chain recombines TRBV4-3 with TRBJ2-3; 9 nucleotides agree with TRBD2. The CDR3 loop spans 17 amino acids. V shed 0 bases, J shed 0 bases, and the junction held 4 bases outside the gene matches. CDR1 is LGHNA and CDR2 is YSLEER in the germline V gene. Here the CDR3 DNA reads TGCGCCAGCAGCCAAGAGGGTCTAGCGGGGAGCACAGATACGCAGTATTTT. Residues: CASSQEGLAGSTDTQYF.

J is TRBJ2-6 and V is TRBV18; a possible D gene is TRBD2 (5 bases). CDR1 and CDR2 (germline): KGHSH, LQKENI. This CDR3 is 14 amino acids long. The V end lost 4 bases, the J end lost 2 bases, and 6 bases lay between the germline ends. Here the CDR3 reads CASSQGAGANVLTF. The CDR3 DNA follows: TGTGCCAGCTCACAGGGAGCTGGGGCCAACGTCCTGACTTTC.

The chain carries TRBV2 and TRBJ1-1; 7 bases are shared with TRBD1. The CDR3 has 16 residues. Trimming removed 6 bases from V and 0 bases from J; junction bases left unmatched: 10. The germline V gene encodes CDR1 SNHLY and CDR2 FYNNEI. CDR3 region: CASRATRQGMNTEAFF. CDR3 nucleotide sequence: TGTGCCAGCAGAGCCACTAGACAGGGCATGAACACTGAAGCTTTCTTT.

On this clonotype itself: This could be a read error, since a much larger clone is one nucleotide away. The V and J genes are TRBV11-2 and TRBJ2-7; TRBD1 or TRBD2 may be the D gene (5 bases each). Deletions cut 5 bases from V and 3 bases from J, with 11 bases between. The CDR3 runs to 13 residues. In germline, CDR1 is SGHAT, CDR2 FQNNGV. DNA for the CDR3: TGTGCCAGCAGCCCGGGGCCCGACTACGAGCAGTACTTC. Residues: CASSPGPDYEQYF.

In its sample, this clonotype ranks as medium-sized. A read error may account for a junction end that differs from germline. The chain joins TRBV5-6 to TRBJ1-3, with D maybe TRBD1 (6 bases). This CDR3 has 16 amino acids. Germline V gives CDR1 SGHDT, CDR2 YYEEEE. The CDR3 DNA reads as TGTGTCAGCAGCTCCCGACAGGAGGACTCTGGAAACACCATATATTTT. Protein product: CVSSSRQEDSGNTIYF.

In this sample, this clonotype turned up many times. The CDR3: CASSQEMNTEAFF. DNA of the CDR3: TGTGCCAGCAGCCAAGAGATGAACACTGAAGCTTTCTTT. This chain joins TRBV14 and TRBJ1-1; no clear D gene. CDR3 length: 13 residues. The V end lost 0 bases, the J end lost 0 bases, and 2 bases lay between the germline ends. CDR1 and CDR2 (germline): SGHDN, FVKESK.

This clonotype was observed at least ten times. This sequence joins TRBV11-2 and TRBJ1-1, with TRBD1 matching over 8 bases. The CDR3 runs 16 residues. CDR1 SGHAT and CDR2 FQNNGV come from the germline V gene. V was pared by 0 bases and J by 1 base, with 4 bases of the junction left unmatched. The CDR3 reads CASSLEPGGTNTEAFF. Here the CDR3 DNA reads TGTGCCAGCAGCTTAGAGCCAGGGGGCACGAACACTGAAGCTTTCTTT.

The sample holds many counts of this clonotype. This rearrangement joins TRBV20-1 to TRBJ2-5; 7 nucleotides match TRBD1. Germline V gene data show CDR1 as DFQATT and CDR2 as SNEGSKA (reference sequence). The CDR3 is 11 residues long. The CDR3 sequence is CSGTDQETQYF. Here the CDR3 DNA reads TGCAGCGGGACAGACCAAGAGACCCAGTACTTC.

In this sample, this clonotype turned up many times. CDR3 sequence (DNA): TGTGCCAGCAGCCCAGTGGAGGGGATAACGAGCTACACCTTC. Translating gives CASSPVEGITSYTF. The chain links TRBV11-2 to TRBJ1-2; maybe TRBD1 (5 bases). The germline gives CDR1 SGHAT, CDR2 FQNNGV. CDR3 length equals 14 residues. Trimming took 5 bases from V and 9 from J, leaving 19 bases between them.

The sample holds many counts of this clonotype. This sequence joins TRBV6-9 and TRBJ1-5, with TRBD1 as a possible D gene (5 bases). The germline CDR1 and CDR2 sequences are MNHGY and SVAAGI. This CDR3 has 13 amino acids. V lost 7 bases to trimming and J lost 0 bases, with 7 bases between them. The CDR3 sequence is CASTGYSNQPQHF. The DNA for the CDR3 is TGTGCCAGCACAGGGTATAGCAATCAGCCCCAGCATTTT.

There are many counts of this clonotype. The chain recombines TRBV7-3 with TRBJ1-1; no definite D call. CDR1 is SGHTA and CDR2 is FQGTGA in the germline V gene. The CDR3 spans 13 residues. The ends were cut back, 5 bases at V and 1 base at J, with 8 bases in the middle. CDR3 DNA sequence: TGTGCCAGCAGCGTCGAGTCGAACACTGAAGCTTTCTTT. Encoded protein: CASSVESNTEAFF. The full variable domain, completed using reference TRBV7-3 and TRBJ1-1, is GAGVSQTPSNKVTEKGKYVELRCDPISGHTALYWYRQSLGQGPEFLIYFQGTGAADDSGLPNDRFFAVRPEGSVSTLKIQRTERGDSAVYLCASSVESNTEAFFGQGTRLTVV.

This clonotype was detected ten times or more. The CDR3 loop reads CASSLYGYEQYF. DNA for the CDR3: TGTGCCAGCAGCTTGTATGGATACGAGCAGTACTTC. This chain uses TRBV5-4 with TRBJ2-7; D unresolved. The CDR3 is made up of 12 amino acids. The ends were cut back, 1 base at V and 4 bases at J, with 6 bases in the middle. The V gene's germline CDR1 is SGHNT and CDR2 YYREEE (reference sequence). The full variable domain, in which reference TRBV5-4 and TRBJ2-7 provide the parts outside the CDR3, is ETGVTQSPTHLIKTRGQQVTLRCSSQSGHNTVSWYQQALGQGPQFIFQYYREEENGRGNFPPRFSGLQFPNYSSELNVNALELDDSALYLCASSLYGYEQYFGPGTRLTVT.

The rearrangement links TRBV12-3 or TRBV12-4 to TRBJ1-1, with a weak D call TRBD1 (6 bases). The CDR3 consists of 11 residues. Trimming took 10 bases from V and 5 from J, leaving 11 bases between them. For the CDR3, the DNA is TGTGCCACAGGGGTTATGACTGAAGCTTTCTTT. Residues: CATGVMTEAFF.

The chain combines TRBV12-2 with TRBJ2-5; no DNA check was done on the table's D call, TRBD2. TRBV12-2 is a listed pseudogene. This CDR3 is 18 amino acids long. CDR3 nucleotides: TGTGCAAGTCGCTCACCGGGACTAGCGGGGAGCCTCCAAGAGACCCAGTACTTC. This codes for CASRSPGLAGSLQETQYF.

V and J are TRBV7-8 and TRBJ2-1; no clear D gene. Trimming cost V 5 bases and J 0 bases, with 8 bases left between them. The CDR3 loop spans 14 amino acids. Looked up from germline, CDR1 is SGHVS and CDR2 is FQNEAQ. This CDR3 reads CASSRIGSYNEQFF. DNA for the CDR3: TGTGCCAGCAGCAGAATAGGCTCCTACAATGAGCAGTTCTTC.

This clonotype was seen a few times. This may come from a read error, since a much larger clone is one base off. The V gene is TRBV29-1, the J gene TRBJ2-7; perhaps TRBD1 as D (5 bases). The V and J ends lost 4 bases and 7 bases respectively, with 17 bases between them. This CDR3 is built from 13 residues. CDR1 SQVTM and CDR2 ANQGSEA come from the germline V gene. The DNA of the CDR3 is TGCAGCGTTGTGGGGTCCAGGGCTGGGGAGCAGTACTTC. As protein: CSVVGSRAGEQYF.